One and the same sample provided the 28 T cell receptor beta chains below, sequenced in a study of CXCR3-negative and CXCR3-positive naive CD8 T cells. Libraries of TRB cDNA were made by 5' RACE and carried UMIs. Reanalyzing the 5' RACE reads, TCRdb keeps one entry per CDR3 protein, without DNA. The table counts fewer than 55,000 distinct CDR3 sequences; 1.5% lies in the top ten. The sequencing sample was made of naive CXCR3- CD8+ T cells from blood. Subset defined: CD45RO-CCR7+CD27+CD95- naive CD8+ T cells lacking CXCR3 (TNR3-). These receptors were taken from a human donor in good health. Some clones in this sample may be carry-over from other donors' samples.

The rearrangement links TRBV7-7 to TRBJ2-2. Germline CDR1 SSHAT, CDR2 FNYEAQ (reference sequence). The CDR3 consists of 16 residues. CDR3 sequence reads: CASSFDTGLNTGELFF. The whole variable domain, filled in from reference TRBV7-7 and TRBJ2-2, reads GAGVSQSPRYKVTKRGQDVTLRCDPISSHATLYWYQQALGQGPEFLTYFNYEAQPDKSGLPSDRFSAERPEGSISTLTIQRTEQRDSAMYRCASSFDTGLNTGELFFGEGSRLTVL.

CDR3 in amino acids: CASSPAGPSYYNEQFF. The V gene is TRBV7-3, the J gene TRBJ2-1; the D gene TCRdb calls, TRBD2, cannot be checked with no DNA. The CDR3 runs 16 residues. Germline V gives CDR1 SGHTA, CDR2 FQGTGA.

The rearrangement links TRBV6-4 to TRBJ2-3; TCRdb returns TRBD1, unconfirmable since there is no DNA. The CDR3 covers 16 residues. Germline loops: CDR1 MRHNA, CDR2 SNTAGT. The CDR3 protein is CASSPGTGDGTDTQYF.

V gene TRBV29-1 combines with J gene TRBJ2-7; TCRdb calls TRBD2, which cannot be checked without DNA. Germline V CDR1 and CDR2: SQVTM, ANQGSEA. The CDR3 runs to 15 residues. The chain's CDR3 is CSVETPGLAGGEQYF.

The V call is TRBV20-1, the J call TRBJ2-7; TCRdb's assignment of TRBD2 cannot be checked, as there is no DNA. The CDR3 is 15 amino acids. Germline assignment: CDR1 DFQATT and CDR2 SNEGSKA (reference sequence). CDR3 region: CSARRLAGDSYEQYF.

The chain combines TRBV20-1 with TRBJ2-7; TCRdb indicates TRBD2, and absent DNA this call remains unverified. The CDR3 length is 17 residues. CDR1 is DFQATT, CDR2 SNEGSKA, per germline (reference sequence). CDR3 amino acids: CSAPLLASSKSTYEQYF.

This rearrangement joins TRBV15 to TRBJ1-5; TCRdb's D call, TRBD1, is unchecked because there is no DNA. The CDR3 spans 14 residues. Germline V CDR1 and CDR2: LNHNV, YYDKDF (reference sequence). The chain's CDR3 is CATREDTPVEPQHF.

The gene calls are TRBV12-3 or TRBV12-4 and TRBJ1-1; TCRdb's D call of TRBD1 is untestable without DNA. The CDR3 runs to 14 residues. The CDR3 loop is CASSHTTGGTEAFF.

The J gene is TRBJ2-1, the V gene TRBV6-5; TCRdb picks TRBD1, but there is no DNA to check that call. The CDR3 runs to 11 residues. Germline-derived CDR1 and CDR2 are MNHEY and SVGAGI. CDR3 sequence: CATGLGNEQFF.

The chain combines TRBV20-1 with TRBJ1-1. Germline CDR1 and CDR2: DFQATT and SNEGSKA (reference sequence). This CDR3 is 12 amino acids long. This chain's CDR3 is CSARDVPTEAFF.

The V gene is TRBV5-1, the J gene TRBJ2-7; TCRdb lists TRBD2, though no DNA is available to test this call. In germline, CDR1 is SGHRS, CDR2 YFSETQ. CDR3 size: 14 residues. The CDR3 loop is CASSPYGGLDEQYF.

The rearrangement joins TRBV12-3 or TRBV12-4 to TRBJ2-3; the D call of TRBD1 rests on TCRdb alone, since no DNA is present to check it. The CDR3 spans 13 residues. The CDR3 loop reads CASSPSTTDTQYF.

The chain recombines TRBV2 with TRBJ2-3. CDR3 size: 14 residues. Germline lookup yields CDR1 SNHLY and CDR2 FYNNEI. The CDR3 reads CASSELYSTDTQYF.

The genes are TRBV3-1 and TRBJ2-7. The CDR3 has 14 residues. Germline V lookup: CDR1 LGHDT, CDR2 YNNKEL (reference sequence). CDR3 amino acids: CASSQGRNSYEQYF.

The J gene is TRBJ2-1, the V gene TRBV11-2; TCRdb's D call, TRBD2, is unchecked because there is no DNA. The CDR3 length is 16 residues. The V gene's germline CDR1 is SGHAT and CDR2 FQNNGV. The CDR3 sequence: CASSSPPGLSAVEQFF.

The CDR3 here is CSVEGEYSSALYNEQFF. This sequence joins TRBV29-1 and TRBJ2-1; the D gene TCRdb calls, TRBD1, cannot be checked with no DNA. Germline V lookup: CDR1 SQVTM, CDR2 ANQGSEA. This CDR3 is 17 amino acids long.

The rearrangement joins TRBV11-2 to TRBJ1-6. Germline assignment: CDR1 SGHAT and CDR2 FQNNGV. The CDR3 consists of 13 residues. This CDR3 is CASSSTSASPLHF. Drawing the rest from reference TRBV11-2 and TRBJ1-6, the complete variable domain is EAGVAQSPRYKIIEKRQSVAFWCNPISGHATLYWYQQILGQGPKLLIQFQNNGVVDDSQLPKDRFSAERLKGVDSTLKIQPAKLEDSAVYLCASSSTSASPLHFGNGTRLTVT.

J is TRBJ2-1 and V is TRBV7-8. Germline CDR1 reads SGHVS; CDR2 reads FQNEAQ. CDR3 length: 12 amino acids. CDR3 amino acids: CASSLSDNEQFF.

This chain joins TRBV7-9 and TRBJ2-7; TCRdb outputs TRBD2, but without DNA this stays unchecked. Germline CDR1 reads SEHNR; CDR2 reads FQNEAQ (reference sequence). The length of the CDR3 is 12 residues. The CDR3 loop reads CASSLDGGLEHF.

CDR3 loop: CASSFGQGNHEQYF. The chain is built from TRBV27 and TRBJ2-7; the TCRdb call, TRBD1, lacks DNA for checking. Germline-derived CDR1 and CDR2 are MNHEY and SMNVEV (reference sequence). The CDR3 contains 14 residues.

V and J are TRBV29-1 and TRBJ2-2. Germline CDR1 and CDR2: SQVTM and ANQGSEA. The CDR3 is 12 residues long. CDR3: CSAPKVTGELFF.

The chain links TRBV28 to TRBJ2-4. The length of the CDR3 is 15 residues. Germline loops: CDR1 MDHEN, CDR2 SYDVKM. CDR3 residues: CASSSVSVAKNIQYF.

CDR3 in amino acids: CASSFQGTEAFF. The chain uses TRBV7-3 and TRBJ1-1. The length of the CDR3 is 12 residues. Germline V gene data show CDR1 as SGHTA and CDR2 as FQGTGA.

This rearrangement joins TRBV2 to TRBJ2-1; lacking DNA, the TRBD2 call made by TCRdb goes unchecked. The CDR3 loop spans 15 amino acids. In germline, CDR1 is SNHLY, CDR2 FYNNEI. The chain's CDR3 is CAIRTSGGRKDEQFF.

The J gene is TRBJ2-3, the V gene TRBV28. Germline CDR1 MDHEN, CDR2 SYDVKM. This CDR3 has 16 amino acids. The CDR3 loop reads CASSLGVFSSTDTQYF.

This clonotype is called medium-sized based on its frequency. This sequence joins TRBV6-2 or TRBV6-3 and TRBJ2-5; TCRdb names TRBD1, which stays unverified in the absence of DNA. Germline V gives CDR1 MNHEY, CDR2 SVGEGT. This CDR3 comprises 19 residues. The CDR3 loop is CASSYNLIGRTGPRETQYF.

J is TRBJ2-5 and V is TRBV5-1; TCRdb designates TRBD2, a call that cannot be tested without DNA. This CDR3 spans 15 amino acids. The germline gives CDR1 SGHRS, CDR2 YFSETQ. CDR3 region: CASSQEDWEMETQYF.

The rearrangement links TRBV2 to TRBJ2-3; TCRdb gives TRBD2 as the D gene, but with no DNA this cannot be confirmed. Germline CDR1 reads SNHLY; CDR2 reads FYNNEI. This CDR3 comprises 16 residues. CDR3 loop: CASSEADRDSTDTQYF.